These T cell receptor beta chains were read from a single sample in a study of blood T cell repertoires in COVID-19. Measured with immunoSEQ multiplex PCR; TCRdb has only the in-frame clones, and not every one. The data hold roughly 400,000 clones, with 70% to 90% observed a single time. Sequences were obtained from PBMCs or T cells enriched from blood (not recorded which). Receptor source: a woman in her late teens or twenties who had been exposed to COVID-19. Each CDR3 is given with its conserved first and last residue. A D gene is named only where the DNA matches it firmly. The size of a clone is reported for some rows only, either as once, few or many, or as a class for expanded clones.

J gene	V gene	clone size	D gene	CDR3 protein	CDR3 DNA
TRBJ1-6	TRBV3-1/TRBV3-2	NA	NA	CASSPEIGGSPLHF	TGTGCCAGCAGCCCCGAGATAGGGGGTTCACCCCTCCACTTT
TRBJ2-7	TRBV10-2	NA	TRBD2	CASTVPGLAGVGEQYF	TGCGCCAGCACCGTACCGGGACTAGCGGGAGTTGGCGAGCAGTACTTC
TRBJ1-5	TRBV28	few	NA	CASSYTETALNF	TGTGCCAGCAGTTACACAGAGACAGCCCTGAATTTT
TRBJ1-5	TRBV6-6	NA	TRBD1	CASSHAPTGTGAPYSNQPQHF	TGTGCCAGCAGTCACGCCCCAACCGGGACAGGGGCCCCTTATAGCAATCAGCCCCAGCATTTT
TRBJ2-3	TRBV2	NA	NA	CASRGESDTQYF	TGTGCCAGCAGAGGAGAATCGGATACGCAGTATTTT
TRBJ2-5	TRBV29-1	NA	NA	CSVESLSETQYF	TGCAGCGTTGAATCCCTATCGGAGACCCAGTACTTC
TRBJ1-1	TRBV5-5	few	TRBD1	CASSITGANTEAFF	TGTGCCAGCAGCATAACAGGGGCGAACACTGAAGCTTTCTTT
TRBJ1-2	TRBV19	NA	TRBD1	CASTTTGDPGYTF	TGTGCCAGTACCACGACAGGGGATCCCGGCTACACCTTC
TRBJ2-5	TRBV6-5	NA	NA	CASSFQTALRETQYF	TGTGCCAGCAGTTTCCAGACAGCTCTAAGGGAGACCCAGTACTTC
TRBJ2-1	TRBV7-8	few	TRBD1	CASSYPQGDHNEQFF	TGTGCCAGCAGCTATCCACAGGGGGATCACAATGAGCAGTTCTTC
TRBJ1-1	TRBV29-1	once	TRBD1	CSVATSGTGYTEAFF	TGCAGCGTTGCCACCTCGGGGACAGGGTACACTGAAGCTTTCTTT
TRBJ2-7	TRBV3-1/TRBV3-2	NA	TRBD2	CASSQDLFAGTSGRRGEQYF	TGTGCCAGCAGCCAAGATCTTTTCGCGGGTACTAGCGGGAGGAGGGGAGAGCAGTACTTC
TRBJ2-7	TRBV3-1/TRBV3-2	NA	TRBD1	CASSRTGSGYEQYF	TGTGCCAGCAGCCGGACAGGGTCGGGCTACGAGCAGTACTTC
TRBJ1-3	TRBV18	NA	TRBD1	CASSPIALSGQGRNTIYF	TGTGCCAGCTCACCAATAGCCCTATCCGGACAGGGCAGAAACACCATATATTTT
TRBJ1-1	TRBV28	NA	NA	CASSFLVTEAFF	TGTGCCAGCAGTTTTTTAGTCACTGAAGCTTTCTTT
TRBJ2-7	TRBV29-1	NA	NA	CSVEDGSYEQYF	TGCAGCGTTGAAGACGGTTCCTACGAGCAGTACTTC
TRBJ2-5	TRBV30	once	NA	CAWSVGGSGETQYF	TGTGCCTGGAGTGTAGGGGGTAGCGGGGAGACCCAGTACTTC
TRBJ2-2	TRBV27	NA	NA	CASSLRQHTGELFF	TGTGCCAGCAGTCTACGACAGCACACCGGGGAGCTGTTTTTT
TRBJ2-5	TRBV5-1	NA	TRBD1	CASSSGPQGANQETQYF	TGCGCCAGCAGCTCGGGACCCCAGGGGGCCAACCAAGAGACCCAGTACTTC
TRBJ2-7	TRBV29-1	NA	TRBD1	CSVKQGTYEQYF	TGCAGCGTGAAACAGGGGACCTACGAGCAGTACTTC
TRBJ2-7	TRBV7-8	NA	TRBD1	CASSFGQGATYEQYF	TGTGCCAGCAGCTTCGGACAGGGGGCAACGTACGAGCAGTACTTC
TRBJ1-3	TRBV12-3/TRBV12-4	NA	NA	CASTQVGNTIYF	TGTGCCAGCACCCAGGTTGGAAACACCATATATTTT
TRBJ2-1	TRBV7-8	NA	TRBD1	CASSFLSGTGEDEQFF	TGTGCCAGCAGCTTCCTCTCCGGGACAGGGGAGGATGAGCAGTTCTTC
TRBJ1-2	TRBV28	NA	NA	CASTLDPTGRHYGYTF	TGTGCCAGCACTCTAGACCCGACAGGCCGGCACTATGGCTACACCTTC
TRBJ2-1	TRBV6-5	NA	TRBD1	CASSFRQGARNEQFF	TGTGCCAGCAGTTTTCGACAGGGGGCGCGCAATGAGCAGTTCTTC
TRBJ1-5	TRBV6-5	NA	NA	CASSPDIGNQPQHF	TGTGCCAGCAGCCCCGACATCGGCAATCAGCCCCAGCATTTT
TRBJ2-4	TRBV15	NA	NA	CATSRARGQNPNIQYF	TGTGCCACCAGCAGGGCCCGAGGGCAGAACCCAAACATTCAGTACTTC
TRBJ2-1	TRBV13	NA	NA	CASSLDPTMGPNEQFF	TGTGCCAGCAGCTTAGACCCTACCATGGGCCCCAATGAGCAGTTCTTC
TRBJ1-1	TRBV7-9	NA	NA	CASSSPAQGLNTEAFF	TGTGCCAGCAGCTCCCCCGCTCAGGGGTTGAACACTGAAGCTTTCTTT
TRBJ2-1	TRBV28	NA	TRBD2	CASSLPRVTRLAGGFWEQFF	TGTGCCAGCAGTTTGCCCAGGGTTACAAGGCTAGCGGGAGGGTTTTGGGAGCAGTTCTTC
TRBJ2-2	TRBV28	once	TRBD2	CASRETSGATNTGELFF	TGTGCCAGCAGAGAGACTAGCGGGGCTACGAACACCGGGGAGCTGTTTTTT
TRBJ2-7	TRBV29-1	few	NA	CSVEDPSGRAYEQYF	TGCAGCGTTGAAGATCCTTCTGGCAGGGCCTACGAGCAGTACTTC
TRBJ1-2	TRBV6-5	few	TRBD1	CASSYGDRWTRGYTF	TGTGCCAGCAGTTACGGGGACAGGTGGACACGGGGCTACACCTTC
TRBJ2-7	TRBV27	NA	TRBD2	CASSSTSGISYHEQYF	TGTGCCAGCAGTTCCACTAGCGGGATCTCCTATCACGAGCAGTACTTC
TRBJ2-7	TRBV4-2	NA	NA	CASSQRTGSSYEQYF	TGTGCCAGCAGCCAACGGACGGGGAGCTCCTACGAGCAGTACTTC
TRBJ2-3	TRBV4-2	once	TRBD2	CASSQVAGGYTDTQYF	TGTGCCAGCAGCCAAGTGGCGGGAGGGTACACAGATACGCAGTATTTT
TRBJ1-6	TRBV15	NA	NA	CATSRVRQGGSPLHF	TGTGCCACCAGCAGAGTAAGGCAGGGTGGTTCACCCCTCCACTTT
TRBJ2-2	TRBV5-6	once	NA	CASRLQGPTGELFF	TGTGCCAGCAGACTTCAGGGTCCCACCGGGGAGCTGTTTTTT
TRBJ2-5	TRBV3-1/TRBV3-2	NA	TRBD1	CASSSGTGARETQYF	TGTGCCAGCAGCTCGGGGACAGGGGCTCGGGAGACCCAGTACTTC
TRBJ2-7	TRBV5-1	few	TRBD2	CASSLIPPSGASAEQYF	TGCGCCAGCAGCTTAATCCCCCCGAGCGGGGCTTCAGCCGAGCAGTACTTC
TRBJ2-5	TRBV6-5	NA	NA	CASSYGNGGRETQYF	TGTGCCAGCAGTTACGGTAACGGGGGAAGGGAGACCCAGTACTTC
TRBJ1-4	TRBV19	few	NA	CASSIGADEKLFF	TGTGCCAGTAGTATTGGAGCGGATGAAAAACTGTTTTTT
TRBJ2-7	TRBV20-1	NA	TRBD2	CSASAGGYEFGTSFYEQYF	TGCAGTGCTAGTGCCGGGGGCTACGAGTTTGGGACTAGCTTCTACGAGCAGTACTTC
TRBJ2-2	TRBV9	NA	TRBD2	CASSVEPLRSGVVANTGELFF	TGTGCCAGCAGCGTAGAACCCCTGCGTAGCGGGGTGGTTGCGAACACCGGGGAGCTGTTTTTT
TRBJ1-1	TRBV5-1	NA	NA	CASSLSPGTSLTEAFF	TGCGCCAGCAGCTTGAGTCCCGGGACATCCCTCACTGAAGCTTTCTTT
TRBJ1-5	TRBV28	NA	TRBD1	CASSRGLANQPQHF	TGTGCCAGCAGTAGGGGGCTTGCAAATCAGCCCCAGCATTTT
TRBJ1-1	TRBV30	NA	TRBD1	CAWSTGTGFSQPFF	TGTGCCTGGAGCACAGGGACAGGGTTTTCCCAACCCTTCTTT
TRBJ2-7	TRBV5-4	NA	NA	CASSFQGRHEQYF	TGTGCCAGCAGCTTTCAGGGGCGGCACGAGCAGTACTTC
TRBJ2-1	TRBV4-3	once	NA	CASRGSGTDPNEQFF	TGCGCCAGCAGGGGTAGTGGGACTGATCCCAATGAGCAGTTCTTC
TRBJ1-1	TRBV4-3	NA	TRBD1	CASSQIGTGRDTEAFF	TGCGCCAGCAGCCAAATCGGGACAGGGAGGGACACTGAAGCTTTCTTT
TRBJ1-5	TRBV2	NA	TRBD1	CASRIGTDPFSNQPQHF	TGTGCCAGCAGGATCGGGACAGATCCCTTTAGCAATCAGCCCCAGCATTTT
TRBJ2-1	TRBV21-1	NA	NA	CASSKGWQGAYNEQFF	TGTGCCAGCAGCAAAGGGTGGCAGGGGGCCTACAATGAGCAGTTCTTC
TRBJ2-7	TRBV6-2/TRBV6-3	NA	TRBD2	CASSKSPPLAGGFYEQYF	TGTGCCAGCAGTAAATCACCACCCCTAGCGGGGGGGTTCTACGAGCAGTACTTC